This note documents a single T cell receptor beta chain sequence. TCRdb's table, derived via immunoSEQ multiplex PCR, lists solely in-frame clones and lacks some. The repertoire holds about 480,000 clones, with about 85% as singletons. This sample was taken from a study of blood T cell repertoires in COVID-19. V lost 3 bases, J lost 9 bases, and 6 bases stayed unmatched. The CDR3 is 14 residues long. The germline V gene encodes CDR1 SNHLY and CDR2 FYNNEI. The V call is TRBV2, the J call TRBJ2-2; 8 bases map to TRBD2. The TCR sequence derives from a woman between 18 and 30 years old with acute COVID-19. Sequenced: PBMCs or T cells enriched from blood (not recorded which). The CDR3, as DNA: TGTGCCAGCAGTGACGGGAGGGCCTTCAGGGAGCTGTTTTTT. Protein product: CASSDGRAFRELFF.